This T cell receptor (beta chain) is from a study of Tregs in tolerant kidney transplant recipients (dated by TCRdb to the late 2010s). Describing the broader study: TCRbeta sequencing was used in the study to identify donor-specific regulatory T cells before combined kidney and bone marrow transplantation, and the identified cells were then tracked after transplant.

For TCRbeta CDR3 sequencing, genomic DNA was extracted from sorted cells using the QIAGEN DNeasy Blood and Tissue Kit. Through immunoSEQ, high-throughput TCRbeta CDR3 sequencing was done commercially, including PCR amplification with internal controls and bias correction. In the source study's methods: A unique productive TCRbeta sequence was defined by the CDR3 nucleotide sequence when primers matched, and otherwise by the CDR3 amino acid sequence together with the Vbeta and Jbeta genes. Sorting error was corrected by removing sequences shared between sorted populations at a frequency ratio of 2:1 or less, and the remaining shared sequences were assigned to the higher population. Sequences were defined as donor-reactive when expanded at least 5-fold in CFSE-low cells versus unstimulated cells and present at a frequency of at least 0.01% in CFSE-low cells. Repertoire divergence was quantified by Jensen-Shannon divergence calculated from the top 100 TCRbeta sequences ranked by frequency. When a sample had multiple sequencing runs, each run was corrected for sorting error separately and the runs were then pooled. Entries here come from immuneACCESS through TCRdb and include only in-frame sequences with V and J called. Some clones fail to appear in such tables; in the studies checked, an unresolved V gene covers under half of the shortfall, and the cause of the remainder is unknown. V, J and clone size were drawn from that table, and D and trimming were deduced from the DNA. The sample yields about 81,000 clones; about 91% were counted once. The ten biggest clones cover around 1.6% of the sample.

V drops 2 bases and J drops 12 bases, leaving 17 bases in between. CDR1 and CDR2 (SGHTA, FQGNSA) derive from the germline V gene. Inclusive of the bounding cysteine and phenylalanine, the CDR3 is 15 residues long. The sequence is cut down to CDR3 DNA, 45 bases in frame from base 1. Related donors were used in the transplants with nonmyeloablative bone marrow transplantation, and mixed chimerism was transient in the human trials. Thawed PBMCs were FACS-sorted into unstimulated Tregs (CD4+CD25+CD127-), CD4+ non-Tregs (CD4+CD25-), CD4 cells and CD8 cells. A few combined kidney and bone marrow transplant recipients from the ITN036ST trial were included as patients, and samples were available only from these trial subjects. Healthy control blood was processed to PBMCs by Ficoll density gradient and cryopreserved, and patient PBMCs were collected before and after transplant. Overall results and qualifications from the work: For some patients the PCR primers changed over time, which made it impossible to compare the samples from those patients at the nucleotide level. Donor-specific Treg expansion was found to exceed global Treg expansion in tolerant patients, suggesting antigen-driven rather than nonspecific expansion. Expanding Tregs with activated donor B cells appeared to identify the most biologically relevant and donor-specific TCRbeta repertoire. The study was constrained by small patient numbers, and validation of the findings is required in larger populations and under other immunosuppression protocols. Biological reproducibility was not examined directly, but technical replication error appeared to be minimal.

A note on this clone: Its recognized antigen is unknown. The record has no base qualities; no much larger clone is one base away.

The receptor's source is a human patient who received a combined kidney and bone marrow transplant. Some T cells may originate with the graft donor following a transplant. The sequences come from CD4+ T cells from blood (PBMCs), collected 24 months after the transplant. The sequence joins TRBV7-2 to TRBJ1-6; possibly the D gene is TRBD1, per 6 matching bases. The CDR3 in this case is CASSLLTRDNQPLHF. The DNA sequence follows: TGTGCCAGCAGCTTATTGACGAGGGACAACCAACCCCTCCACTTT.